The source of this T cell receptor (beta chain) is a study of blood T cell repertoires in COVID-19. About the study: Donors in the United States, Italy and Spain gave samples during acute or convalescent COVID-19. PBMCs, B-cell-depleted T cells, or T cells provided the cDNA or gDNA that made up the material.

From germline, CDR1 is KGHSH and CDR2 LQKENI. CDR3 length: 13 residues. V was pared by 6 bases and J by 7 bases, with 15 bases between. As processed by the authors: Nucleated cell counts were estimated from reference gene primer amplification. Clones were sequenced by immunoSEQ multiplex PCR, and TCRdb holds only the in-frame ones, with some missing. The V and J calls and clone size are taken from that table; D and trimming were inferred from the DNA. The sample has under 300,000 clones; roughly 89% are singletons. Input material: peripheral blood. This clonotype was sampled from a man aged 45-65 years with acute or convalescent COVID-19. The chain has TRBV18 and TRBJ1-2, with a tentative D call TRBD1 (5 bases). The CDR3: CASSPTDFLGYTF. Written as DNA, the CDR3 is TGTGCCAGCTCCCCGACAGATTTCCTTGGCTACACCTTC.